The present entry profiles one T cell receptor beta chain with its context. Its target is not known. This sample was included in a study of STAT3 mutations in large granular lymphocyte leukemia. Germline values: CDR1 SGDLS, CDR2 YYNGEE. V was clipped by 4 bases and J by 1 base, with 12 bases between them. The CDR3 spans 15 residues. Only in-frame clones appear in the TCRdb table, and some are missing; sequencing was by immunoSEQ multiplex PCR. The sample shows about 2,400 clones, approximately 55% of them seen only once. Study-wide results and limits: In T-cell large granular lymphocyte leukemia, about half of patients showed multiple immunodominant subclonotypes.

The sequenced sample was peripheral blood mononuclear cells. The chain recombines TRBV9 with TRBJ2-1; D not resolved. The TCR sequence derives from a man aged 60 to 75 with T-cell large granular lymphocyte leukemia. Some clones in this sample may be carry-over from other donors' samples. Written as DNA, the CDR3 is TGTGCCAGCAGCTTAATAAGCGAATCCTACAATGAGCAGTTCTTC. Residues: CASSLISESYNEQFF.